These 11 T cell receptor beta chains came from one sample sequenced in a study of blood T cell repertoires in COVID-19. The method was immunoSEQ multiplex PCR; TCRdb's version includes in-frame clones alone and lacks a portion of them. Among 200,000 to 250,000 clones listed, 88% were seen once. Specimen: peripheral blood. The receptors derive from an older woman with acute or convalescent COVID-19.

The V and J genes are TRBV9 and TRBJ1-3, with D uncertain. Trimming pared 1 base from V and 4 bases from J, leaving 9 bases between. The CDR3 consists of 14 residues. The V gene's germline CDR1 is SGDLS and CDR2 YYNGEE. The CDR3 is CASSVYGSGNTIYF. The CDR3 DNA reads as TGTGCCAGCAGCGTATACGGGTCCGGAAACACCATATATTTT.

The chain combines TRBV7-9 with TRBJ2-7; D is undetermined. Germline V gives CDR1 SEHNR, CDR2 FQNEAQ (reference sequence). Trimming stripped 1 base from V and 4 bases from J, with 8 bases between. The CDR3 loop spans 13 amino acids. CDR3 nucleotide sequence: TGTGCCAGCAGCTTAGGTCAGGTTTACGAGCAGTACTTC. It encodes CASSLGQVYEQYF.

CDR3 amino acids: CASSPDRVSNQPQHF. Here the CDR3 DNA reads TGTGCCAGCAGCCCAGACAGGGTTAGCAATCAGCCCCAGCATTTT. This chain uses TRBV5-5 with TRBJ1-5, with TRBD1 matching over 7 bases. Germline CDR1 reads SGHKS; CDR2 reads YYEKEE (reference sequence). V lost 4 bases to trimming and J lost 0 bases; unmatched junction nucleotides: 4. This CDR3 is 15 amino acids long.

The chain couples TRBV7-3 to TRBJ2-4, with a possible D match to TRBD2 (5 bases). The CDR3 runs to 13 residues. The germline V gene encodes CDR1 SGHTA and CDR2 FQGTGA. Between the trimmed V and J ends, which lost 5 bases and 3 bases, there was a span of 8 bases. The CDR3 DNA reads as TGTGCCAGCAGCCCCGGGGACAAAAACATTCAGTACTTC. Its protein is CASSPGDKNIQYF.

This clone occurred once. The chain recombines TRBV30 with TRBJ2-3; 9 positions agree with TRBD1. This CDR3 is built from 14 residues. CDR1 GTSNPN and CDR2 SVGIG come from the germline V gene (reference sequence). Unmatched junction bases numbered 5, after V lost 3 bases and J lost 4 bases. CDR3 nucleotides: TGTGCCTGGAGGGACAGGGGATTTGCAGATACGCAGTATTTT. Translating it yields CAWRDRGFADTQYF.

The chain links TRBV7-2 to TRBJ1-4, with 8 bases identical to TRBD1. Losses at the gene ends were 3 bases for V and 7 bases for J; bases not matched to a gene: 7. CDR1 is SGHTA, CDR2 FQGNSA, per germline. The CDR3 totals 15 residues. The CDR3 loop is CASSFGQGLAEKLFF. As DNA, the CDR3 is TGTGCCAGCAGCTTCGGACAGGGCCTTGCTGAAAAACTGTTTTTT.

The chain combines TRBV19 with TRBJ2-3; possible D gene TRBD1, 5 bases. Germline-derived CDR1 and CDR2 are LNHDA and SQIVND (reference sequence). The CDR3 runs 14 residues. Trimming left V 5 bases short and J 2 bases short, with 11 bases between. CDR3 residues: CASSHRKITDTQYF. As DNA, the CDR3 is TGTGCCAGTAGTCACAGGAAAATCACAGATACGCAGTATTTT.

The chain is built from TRBV18 and TRBJ1-3, with D possibly TRBD1 on 5 matching bases. This CDR3 region has 15 residues. From germline, CDR1 is KGHSH and CDR2 LQKENI. Trimming took 5 bases from V and 1 from J, leaving 12 bases between them. The DNA of the CDR3 is TGTGCCAGCTCAAAAGTGACAGATTCTGGAAACACCATATATTTT. This gives the protein CASSKVTDSGNTIYF.

This clone was observed many times. The rearrangement uses TRBV2 and TRBJ1-5; D remains unclear. CDR3 length: 15 amino acids. Germline V gives CDR1 SNHLY, CDR2 FYNNEI. V was shortened by 2 bases and J by 1 base, with 9 bases between the two germline ends. DNA for the CDR3: TGTGCCAGCAGTGAACGGGGTATAAGCAATCAGCCCCAGCATTTT. This sequence encodes CASSERGISNQPQHF.

The V call is TRBV5-6, the J call TRBJ1-6, with no clear D. Germline V gene lookup returns CDR1 SGHDT and CDR2 YYEEEE. V was shortened by 4 bases and J by 10 bases, with 9 bases between the two germline ends. This CDR3 spans 12 amino acids. CDR3 sequence (DNA): TGTGCCAGCAGCCCGGGGAACTCACCCCTCCACTTT. Its translation is CASSPGNSPLHF.

The chain carries TRBV15 and TRBJ2-3, with D tentatively TRBD2 (6 bases). Germline-derived CDR1 and CDR2 are LNHNV and YYDKDF (reference sequence). V was pared by 0 bases and J by 10 bases, with 17 bases between. This CDR3 has 15 amino acids. CDR3 nucleotides: TGTGCCACCAGCAGAGAACTCGTAGCAGGGACTCCGCAGTATTTT. Its translation is CATSRELVAGTPQYF.